This TCR beta chain was sequenced for a study of identical twins. Template switching created a universal primer site, and the cDNA included unique molecular identifiers. A single record per CDR3 protein comes from TCRdb applying MiXCR to the 5' RACE reads. Here the sample spans some 730,000 distinct CDR3 sequences, roughly 18% being singletons. The CDR3 loop spans 15 amino acids. V gave up 0 bases and J gave up 4 bases, with 7 bases separating them. Germline values: CDR1 ENHRY, CDR2 SYGVKD. There are a few counts of this clonotype. Its target is unknown. Findings and caveats of the study: These conclusions were based on statistical analysis (cross-sectional, not following the same donors).

This sample was also put to use in a study of T cells expressing NK-cell markers. This second study says: In about 6 donors, dominant NKG2C+ clonotypes were roughly 1.0-7.5% of CD8+ T cells. In several donors, dominant clonotypes made up about 25-60.1% of CD3+CD56-NKG2C+ cells.

The chain carries TRBV10-3 and TRBJ2-6; D gene uncertain. The sample consisted of PBMCs. The TCR comes from a woman between 18 and 30 years old in good health. The CDR3 spells CAISESLTGANVLTF. The CDR3 DNA follows: TGTGCCATCAGTGAGTCCTTGACAGGGGCCAACGTCCTGACTTTC.